The clone carrying this TCR beta chain was seen ten or more times. The antigen remains unidentified. The data are from a study of T-cell memory formation after mild COVID-19. Study overall: For the most part, TCR clusters were specific to one donor. Study conclusions and caveats: Researchers report contracting CD4+ clones mostly in CM and EM, with CD8+ clones in EMRA.

CDR3 length: 11 amino acids. The V and J ends lost 6 bases and 4 bases respectively, with 6 bases between them. Each CDR3 protein gets one entry after TCRdb re-called the 5' RACE reads with MiXCR. The sample has about 140,000 distinct CDR3 sequences, 11% to 15% seen once. This sequence was found in an adult woman who had mild COVID-19 (a few samples of this study predate the infection). Cell type and time point are not known. The chain recombines TRBV12-3 or TRBV12-4 with TRBJ1-1; maybe TRBD1 (5 bases). The sample comprised PBMCs or a T cell subset sorted from them (not recorded which). The CDR3, as DNA: TGTGCCAGCAGGGGGACCACTGAAGCTTTCTTT. It codes for CASRGTTEAFF.